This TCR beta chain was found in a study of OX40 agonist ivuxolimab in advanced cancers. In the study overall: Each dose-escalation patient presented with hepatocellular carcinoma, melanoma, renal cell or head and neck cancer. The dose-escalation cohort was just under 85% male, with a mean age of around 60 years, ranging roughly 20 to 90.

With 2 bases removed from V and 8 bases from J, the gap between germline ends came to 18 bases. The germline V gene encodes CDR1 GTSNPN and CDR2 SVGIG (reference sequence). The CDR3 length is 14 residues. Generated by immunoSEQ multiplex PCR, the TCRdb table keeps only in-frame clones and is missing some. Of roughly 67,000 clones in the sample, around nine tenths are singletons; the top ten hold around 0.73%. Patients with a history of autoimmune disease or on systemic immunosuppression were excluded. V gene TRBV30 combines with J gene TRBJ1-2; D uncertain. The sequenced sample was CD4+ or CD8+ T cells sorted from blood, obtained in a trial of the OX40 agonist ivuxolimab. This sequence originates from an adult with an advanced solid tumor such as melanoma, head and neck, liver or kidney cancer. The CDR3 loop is CAWSPPGGFPGYTF. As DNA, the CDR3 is TGTGCCTGGAGTCCCCCGGGAGGGTTTCCGGGCTACACCTTC.